This T cell receptor beta chain stems from a study of radiotherapy plus CTLA-4 blockade in lung cancer. Whole-study context: Of all patients, around 19% responded objectively and approximately 31% showed disease control. Findings and caveats of the study: Early blood T cell clone dynamics, with interferon-beta, were reported to best predict response. Clones derived from tumor TCRs expanded in blood after radiotherapy plus ipilimumab.

The CDR3 length is 13 residues. The germline gives CDR1 SEHNR, CDR2 FQNEAQ (reference sequence). The ends were cut back, 1 base at V and 7 bases at J, with 8 bases in the middle. The protocol was immunoSEQ multiplex PCR, while the TCRdb copy is restricted to in-frame clones and leaves out a portion. The table records tens of thousands of clones, roughly 60% of them present only once. Concerning this clone itself: Antigen: not known.

The clonotype was recovered from a human donor with non-small cell lung cancer who had a partial response to radiotherapy plus ipilimumab. The sample here was peripheral blood, taken from a patient treated with radiotherapy plus ipilimumab. The chain carries TRBV7-9 and TRBJ1-5; D uncertain. The CDR3 nucleotides read TGTGCCAGCAGCTTAGGGGTCGGGCAGCCCCAGCATTTT. Translated, it gives CASSLGVGQPQHF.